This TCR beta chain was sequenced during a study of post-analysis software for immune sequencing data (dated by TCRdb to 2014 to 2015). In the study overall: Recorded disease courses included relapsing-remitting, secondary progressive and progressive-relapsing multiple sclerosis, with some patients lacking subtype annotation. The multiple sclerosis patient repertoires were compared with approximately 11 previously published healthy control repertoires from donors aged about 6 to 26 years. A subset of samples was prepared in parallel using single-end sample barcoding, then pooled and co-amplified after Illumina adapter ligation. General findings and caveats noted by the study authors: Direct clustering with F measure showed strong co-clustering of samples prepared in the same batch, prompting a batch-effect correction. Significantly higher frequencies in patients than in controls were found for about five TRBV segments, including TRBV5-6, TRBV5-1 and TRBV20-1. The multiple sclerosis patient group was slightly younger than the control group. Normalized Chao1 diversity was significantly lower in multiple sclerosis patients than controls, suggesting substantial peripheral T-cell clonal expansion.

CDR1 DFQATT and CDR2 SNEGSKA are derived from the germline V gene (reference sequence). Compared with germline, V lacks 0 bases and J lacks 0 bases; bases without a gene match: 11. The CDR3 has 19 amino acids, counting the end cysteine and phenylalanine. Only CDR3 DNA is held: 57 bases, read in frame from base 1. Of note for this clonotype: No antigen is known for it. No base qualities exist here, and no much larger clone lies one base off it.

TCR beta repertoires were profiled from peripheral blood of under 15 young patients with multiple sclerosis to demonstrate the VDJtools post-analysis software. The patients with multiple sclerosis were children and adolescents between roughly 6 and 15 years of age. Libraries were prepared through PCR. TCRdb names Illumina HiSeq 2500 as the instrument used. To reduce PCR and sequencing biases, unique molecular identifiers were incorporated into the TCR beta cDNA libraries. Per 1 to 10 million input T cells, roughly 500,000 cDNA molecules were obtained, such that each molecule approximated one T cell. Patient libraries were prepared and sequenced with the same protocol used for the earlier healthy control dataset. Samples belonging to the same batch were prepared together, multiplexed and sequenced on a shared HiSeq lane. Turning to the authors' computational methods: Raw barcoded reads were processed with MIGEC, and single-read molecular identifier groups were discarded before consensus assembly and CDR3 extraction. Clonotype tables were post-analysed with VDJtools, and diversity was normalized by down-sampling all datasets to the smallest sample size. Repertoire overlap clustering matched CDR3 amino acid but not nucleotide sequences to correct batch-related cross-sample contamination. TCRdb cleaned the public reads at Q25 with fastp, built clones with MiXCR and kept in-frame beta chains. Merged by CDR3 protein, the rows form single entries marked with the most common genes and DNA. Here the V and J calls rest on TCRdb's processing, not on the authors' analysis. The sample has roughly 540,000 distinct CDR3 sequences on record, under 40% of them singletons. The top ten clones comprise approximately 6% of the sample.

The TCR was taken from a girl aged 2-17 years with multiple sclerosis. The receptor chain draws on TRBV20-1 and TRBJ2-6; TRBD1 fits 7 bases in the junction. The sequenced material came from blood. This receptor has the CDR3 CSARDRGGRRSSGANVLTF. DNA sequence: TGCAGTGCTAGAGATCGAGGGGGCAGACGGTCCTCTGGGGCCAACGTCCTGACTTTC.